In its sample, the clone carrying this T cell receptor (beta chain) was seen many times. Its specificity is unknown. The data are from a study of neurological immune-mediated disorders. Study-wide points: The level of TCR clonal expansion was highest in patients with HTLV-1-associated myelopathy and lowest in multiple sclerosis, where it fell below the level seen in healthy controls.

CDR3 size: 14 residues. Germline CDR1 reads SGHVS; CDR2 reads FQNEAQ. The V end was cut by 2 bases, the J end by 4 bases, with 9 bases between. TCRdb itself ran the 5' RACE reads through MiXCR, one entry per CDR3 protein. The repertoire includes approximately 30,000 distinct CDR3 sequences, 6.6% of them detected once, and about 9% sits in the top ten. Sequencing was done on a sample of PBMCs. This chain uses TRBV7-8 with TRBJ1-5; the D gene is possibly TRBD1 (6 bases). The sequence was obtained from a woman between 50 and 59 years old in good health. The CDR3 DNA reads as TGTGCCAGCAGCTTAAACAGGGTTAATCAGCCCCAGCATTTT. Protein: CASSLNRVNQPQHF.